The table lists the clone carrying this TCR beta chain with a count of one. Its target is unknown. The entry originates in a study of T cell repertoires in cytomegalovirus infection. Study in general: Selected CMV epitopes included recently identified HLA-C-restricted ones as well as well-studied HLA-B-restricted ones. CMV infection plus the matching HLA type was flagged by public TCR beta signatures.

In TCRdb, the reads were re-called with MiXCR into one record per CDR3 protein. The sample records about 920,000 distinct CDR3 sequences, around 30% being singletons. Broader study findings: Dominating the ex vivo response were HLA-C-restricted CMV-specific TCR beta clonotypes. Carriers of CMV plus the relevant HLA were identified by cumulative public TCR beta family frequency.

Germline V gene sequence: CDR1 MNHNS, CDR2 SASEGT. Trimming shortened V by 7 bases and J by 2 bases, and 17 bases separated the two germline ends. CDR3 length: 15 amino acids. Sequences were derived from cultured CD8+ T cells from PBMCs, sampled from culture after CMV antigen stimulation. The source of this sequence is a human donor in good health (CMV status not recorded). Some clones in this sample may be carry-over from other donors' samples. The chain uses TRBV6-1 and TRBJ2-5; weak D call: TRBD2 (6 bases). For the CDR3, the DNA is TGTGCCAGCATGAGGGAACTAGCCTTTCAAGAGACCCAGTACTTC. Its protein is CASMRELAFQETQYF.